The next 4 T cell receptor beta chains were all read from a single sample in a study of graft-versus-host responses after intestinal transplantation. Produced via immunoSEQ multiplex PCR; TCRdb's table is partial and in-frame only. The sample holds about 70,000 clones, almost 90% seen once. These TCRs' antigens remain unknown. This specimen was unstimulated CD8+ T cells sorted from spleen or lymph node cells, taken before transplant. The receptor set was obtained from a human donor who was the organ donor for an intestinal transplant.

This chain links TRBV27 with TRBJ1-5; TRBD1 is a possible D gene (6 bases). Germline V gene lookup returns CDR1 MNHEY and CDR2 SMNVEV (reference sequence). V was shortened by 4 bases and J by 4 bases, with 14 bases between the two germline ends. The CDR3 spans 15 residues. The CDR3 loop reads CASSSTPGDNQPQHF. The CDR3 bases are TGTGCCAGCAGTTCCACCCCAGGGGATAATCAGCCCCAGCATTTT.

The genes are TRBV7-9 and TRBJ2-5; TRBD1 agrees at 7 bases. This CDR3 is 13 amino acids long. CDR1 is SEHNR and CDR2 is FQNEAQ in the germline V gene (reference sequence). The junction had 2 bases not matched to a gene; V was cut back by 3 bases and J by 4 bases. The CDR3 DNA sequence: TGTGCCAGCAGCTTCCGGACAGGAGAGACCCAGTACTTC. Translated: CASSFRTGETQYF. The full variable domain, with the rest looked up from reference TRBV7-9 and TRBJ2-5, is DTGVSQNPRHKITKRGQNVTFRCDPISEHNRLYWYRQTLGQGPEFLTYFQNEAQLEKSRLLSDRFSAERPKGSFSTLEIQRTEQGDSAMYLCASSFRTGETQYFGPGTRLLVL.

This chain joins TRBV27 and TRBJ1-6; D gene uncertain. The CDR3 is made up of 13 amino acids. In germline, CDR1 is MNHEY, CDR2 SMNVEV (reference sequence). Trimming stripped 4 bases from V and 4 bases from J, with 5 bases between. The DNA for the CDR3 is TGTGCCAGCAGTTGGCAGTATAATTCACCCCTCCACTTT. Translating gives CASSWQYNSPLHF.

The J gene is TRBJ2-7, the V gene TRBV27, with a tentative D call TRBD1 (6 bases). The CDR3 has 13 amino acids. Germline V gene data show CDR1 as MNHEY and CDR2 as SMNVEV (reference sequence). The V end lost 5 bases, the J end lost 6 bases, and 14 bases lay between the germline ends. The CDR3, as DNA: TGTGCCAGCAGTACAGGGTTAGGGGGCGAGCAGTACGTC. Amino acids: CASSTGLGGEQYV.